This TCR beta chain was captured by sequencing in a study of blood T cell repertoires in COVID-19. Study at large: Material from acute and convalescent COVID-19 was sourced from the United States, Italy and Spain. T cells, B-cell-depleted T cells, or PBMCs supplied cDNA or gDNA.

This CDR3 comprises 15 residues. Germline V gene sequence: CDR1 DFQATT, CDR2 SNEGSKA (reference sequence). Trimming at V came to 3 bases and at J to 5 bases, leaving 9 bases not matched to a gene. Original analysis: Reference gene primer amplification in the assay estimated nucleated cell counts. TCRdb's copy holds only in-frame clones and misses some; the assay was immunoSEQ multiplex PCR. The V and J calls and clone size come from that table; D and trimming were worked out from the DNA. Among under 300,000 clones listed, around 82% were seen once. This clone has only one observation. The sequence was obtained from a woman at least 80 years old with active or convalescent COVID-19. Sequencing was carried out using peripheral blood. The rearrangement joins TRBV20-1 to TRBJ2-1, with TRBD2 matching 8 bases. The CDR3 is CSASGGGGNNNEQFF. CDR3 DNA: TGCAGTGCTAGTGGTGGCGGGGGGAACAACAATGAGCAGTTCTTC.